The clone carrying this TCR beta chain has a count of ten or more. What it binds is not known. Diagnosing involved the use of clinical symptoms, serum thyroxine and TRAb, thyroid ultrasound and orbital computed tomography. Using over 8.5 ml of fresh peripheral blood, PBMCs were prepared. The sample is drawn from a study of T cells in Graves' hyperthyroidism and ophthalmopathy. The investigators amplified TCR beta CDR3 regions from RNA transcripts. First-round RT-PCR targeting the TCR CDR3 was performed with the HTBI primer set. From the multiplex PCR reads, TCRdb called clonotypes with MiXCR, one entry per CDR3 protein. Here the sample spans roughly 380,000 distinct CDR3 sequences, approximately 15% being singletons. General observations from the study: A model built on 13 V-J features separated ophthalmopathy from stable hyperthyroidism.

The sequencing input was blood. This sequence was found in a woman aged 55-70 years with Graves' hyperthyroidism.

The CDR3 loop is CASLISPMTGRGTDTQYF. The CDR3 region has the DNA TGTGCCAGCCTCATCTCCCCCATGACAGGGCGGGGCACAGATACGCAGTATTTT. The rearrangement links TRBV2 to TRBJ2-3, with 7 nucleotides matching TRBD1. This CDR3 comprises 18 residues. Germline CDR1 is SNHLY and CDR2 is FYNNEI. Trimming cost V 8 bases and J 1 base; bases outside gene matches: 18.